A single sample is the source of the 14 T cell receptor beta chains below, sequenced in a study of T cell clonotyping in hematopoietic cell transplantation. Assay: immunoSEQ multiplex PCR; the TCRdb copy retains only in-frame clones and omits some. This sample has over 9,000 clones, with under 90% found just once. Specimen: PBMCs, collected at the time of graft-versus-host disease after allogeneic stem cell transplant. The receptor set was obtained from a male patient aged 55 to 69 who had an allogeneic stem cell transplant from an unrelated donor, so the T cells may come from the graft donor. Some clones in this sample may be carry-over from other donors' samples.

By proportion, this clone is medium-sized. The genes are TRBV5-4 and TRBJ2-2; D remains unclear. The CDR3 runs 13 residues. Germline loops: CDR1 SGHNT, CDR2 YYREEE (reference sequence). V gave up 0 bases and J gave up 5 bases, with 5 bases separating them. CDR3 in amino acids: CASSLDITGELFF. CDR3 DNA: TGTGCCAGCAGCTTGGATATTACCGGGGAGCTGTTTTTT.

V is TRBV14 and J is TRBJ1-1; D ambiguous. The germline CDR1 and CDR2 sequences are SGHDN and FVKESK. The CDR3 is 15 amino acids. V gave up 1 base and J gave up 1 base, with 10 bases separating them. CDR3 bases: TGTGCCAGCAGCCAAGTTGCACACCCGAACACTGAAGCTTTCTTT. Translated, it gives CASSQVAHPNTEAFF.

The V and J genes are TRBV11-2 and TRBJ2-2, with TRBD2 matching over 14 bases. The ends lost 3 bases at V and 3 bases at J; junction bases unmatched: 3. The CDR3 contains 17 residues. Germline V gene data show CDR1 as SGHAT and CDR2 as FQNNGV. This CDR3 is CASSLTSGGAYTGELFF. The DNA for the CDR3 is TGTGCCAGCAGCTTGACTAGCGGGGGGGCATACACCGGGGAGCTGTTTTTT.

The rearrangement links TRBV2 to TRBJ1-1; D is unresolved. Trimming stripped 7 bases from V and 10 bases from J, with 19 bases between. Germline-derived CDR1 and CDR2 are SNHLY and FYNNEI. This CDR3 comprises 13 residues. For the CDR3, the DNA is TGTGCCAGCATTATGGACCTAGGGCCGGCAGCTTTCTTT. Amino acids: CASIMDLGPAAFF.

The CDR3 is CASSYSVDRTYGYTF. The CDR3 coding sequence is TGTGCCAGCAGTTACTCTGTAGACAGGACATATGGCTACACCTTC. V and J are TRBV6-6 and TRBJ1-2; possibly TRBD1 for D (6 bases). The CDR3 sequence is 15 residues long. Trimming stripped 0 bases from V and 5 bases from J, with 13 bases between. CDR1 is MNHNY, CDR2 SVGAGI, per germline (reference sequence).

V and J are TRBV7-9 and TRBJ1-5; D might be TRBD1 (6 bases). V was trimmed by 4 bases and J by 7 bases, leaving 14 bases between them. The CDR3 sequence is 14 residues long. Germline lookup yields CDR1 SEHNR and CDR2 FQNEAQ (reference sequence). For the CDR3, the DNA is TGTGCCAGCAGCTCAAGGGGGGAGGAACAGCCCCAGCATTTT. Translation: CASSSRGEEQPQHF.

This clone was recorded a few times. J is TRBJ2-5 and V is TRBV4-2; D is uncertain. Trimming took 4 bases from V and 4 from J, leaving 10 bases between them. CDR1 and CDR2 from the germline V gene are LGHNA and YNFKEQ. The CDR3 length is 13 residues. The CDR3 reads CASSLETRETQYF. CDR3 nucleotides: TGTGCCAGCAGCCTGGAGACGAGAGAGACCCAGTACTTC.

CDR3 coding DNA: TGTGCCAGCAGCGTAGGAGTGGGGGGCGCCGATGAGCAGTTCTTC. It translates to CASSVGVGGADEQFF. The chain carries TRBV9 and TRBJ2-1; D might be TRBD1 or TRBD2, each matching 6 bases. The V and J ends lost 0 bases and 8 bases respectively, with 15 bases between them. The CDR3 loop spans 15 amino acids. Germline lookup yields CDR1 SGDLS and CDR2 YYNGEE.

V is TRBV4-3 and J is TRBJ1-2, with D possibly matching TRBD1 (6 bases). The V gene lost 0 bases and the J gene lost 5 bases, with 10 bases spanning the gap. Germline CDR1 reads LGHNA; CDR2 reads YSLEER. This CDR3 comprises 14 residues. The CDR3 nucleotides read TGCGCCAGCAGCCAAGAGACAGGATTATATGGCTACACCTTC. It is translated as CASSQETGLYGYTF.

Only one count was recorded for this clone. V usage is TRBV10-3 and J usage is TRBJ2-2; maybe TRBD2 (6 bases). The CDR3 consists of 14 residues. Trimming took 3 bases from V and 11 from J, leaving 16 bases between them. Germline CDR1 is ENHRY and CDR2 is SYGVKD. CDR3 region: CAISDPTAGLELFF. The CDR3 nucleotides are TGTGCCATCAGTGATCCGACGGCCGGACTAGAGCTGTTTTTT.

The chain has TRBV29-1 and TRBJ2-5; TRBD1 agrees at 8 bases. The CDR3 has 13 amino acids. V trimming: 1 base; J trimming: 6 bases; junction bases outside the gene matches: 4. Per germline, CDR1 SQVTM and CDR2 ANQGSEA. The CDR3 DNA sequence: TGCAGCGTTGAAGGGACAGGGTCAAAGACCCAGTACTTC. It translates to CSVEGTGSKTQYF.

This chain links TRBV4-3 with TRBJ1-1, with D maybe TRBD1 (5 bases). V was clipped by 5 bases and J by 3 bases, with 7 bases between them. From germline, CDR1 is LGHNA and CDR2 YSLEER. CDR3 length: 12 residues. DNA for the CDR3: TGCGCCAGCAGCTGGGGGGACACTGAAGCTTTCTTT. Amino acid sequence: CASSWGDTEAFF.

The genes are TRBV13 and TRBJ2-2; tentatively, D is TRBD2 (5 bases). The CDR3 sequence is 15 residues long. Trimming shortened V by 5 bases and J by 1 base, and 11 bases separated the two germline ends. The germline CDR1 and CDR2 sequences are PRHDT and FYEKMQ (reference sequence). DNA of the CDR3: TGTGCCAGCAGCAAAATCCGGGGGAACACCGGGGAGCTGTTTTTT. It translates to CASSKIRGNTGELFF. Combining the CDR3 with reference TRBV13 and TRBJ2-2 gives the whole variable domain AAGVIQSPRHLIKEKRETATLKCYPIPRHDTVYWYQQGPGQDPQFLISFYEKMQSDKGSIPDRFSAQQFSDYHSELNMSSLELGDSALYFCASSKIRGNTGELFFGEGSRLTVL.

The rearrangement joins TRBV6-5 to TRBJ1-2, with 7 bases matching TRBD1. Germline assignment: CDR1 MNHEY and CDR2 SVGAGI. V shed 5 bases and J 1 base; nucleotides not matched to a gene: 4. The CDR3 is 14 amino acids. The CDR3 loop is CASSAGTVNYGYTF. Here the CDR3 DNA reads TGTGCCAGCAGTGCCGGGACAGTTAACTATGGCTACACCTTC.